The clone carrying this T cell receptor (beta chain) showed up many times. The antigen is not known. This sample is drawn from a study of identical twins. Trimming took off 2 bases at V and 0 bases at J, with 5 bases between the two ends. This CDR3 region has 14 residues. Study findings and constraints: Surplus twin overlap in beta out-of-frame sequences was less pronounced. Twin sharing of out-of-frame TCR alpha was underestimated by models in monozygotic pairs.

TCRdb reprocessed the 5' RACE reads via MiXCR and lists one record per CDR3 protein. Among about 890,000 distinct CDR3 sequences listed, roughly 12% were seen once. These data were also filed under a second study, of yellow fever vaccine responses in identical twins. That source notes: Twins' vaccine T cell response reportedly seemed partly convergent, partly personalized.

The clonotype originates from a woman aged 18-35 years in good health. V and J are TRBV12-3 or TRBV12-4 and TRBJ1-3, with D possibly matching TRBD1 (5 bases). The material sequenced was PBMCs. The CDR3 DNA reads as TGTGCCAGCAGTTTACAGGGCTCTGGAAACACCATATATTTT. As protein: CASSLQGSGNTIYF.